Sequencing of this T cell receptor (beta chain) was carried out in a study of cytomegalovirus exposure and HLA in healthy donors. Germline CDR1 MNHEY, CDR2 SMNVEV (reference sequence). The CDR3 consists of 18 residues. The J segment lost 2 bases and the V segment lost 4 bases, leaving 16 bases of the junction unmatched. The data were produced by immunoSEQ multiplex PCR, yet TCRdb's version contains in-frame clones alone and is incomplete. The table has approximately 41,000 clones, just under 95% seen once. This sequence joins TRBV27 and TRBJ2-7; 8 bases fit TRBD2. Sequencing input: PBMCs. This clonotype originated in a man between 18 and 29 years old in good health and CMV-seronegative. The CDR3 spells CASSSIPLLAGIPYEQYF. The DNA of the CDR3 is TGTGCCAGCAGTTCCATTCCCCTCCTAGCGGGCATACCCTACGAGCAGTACTTC.